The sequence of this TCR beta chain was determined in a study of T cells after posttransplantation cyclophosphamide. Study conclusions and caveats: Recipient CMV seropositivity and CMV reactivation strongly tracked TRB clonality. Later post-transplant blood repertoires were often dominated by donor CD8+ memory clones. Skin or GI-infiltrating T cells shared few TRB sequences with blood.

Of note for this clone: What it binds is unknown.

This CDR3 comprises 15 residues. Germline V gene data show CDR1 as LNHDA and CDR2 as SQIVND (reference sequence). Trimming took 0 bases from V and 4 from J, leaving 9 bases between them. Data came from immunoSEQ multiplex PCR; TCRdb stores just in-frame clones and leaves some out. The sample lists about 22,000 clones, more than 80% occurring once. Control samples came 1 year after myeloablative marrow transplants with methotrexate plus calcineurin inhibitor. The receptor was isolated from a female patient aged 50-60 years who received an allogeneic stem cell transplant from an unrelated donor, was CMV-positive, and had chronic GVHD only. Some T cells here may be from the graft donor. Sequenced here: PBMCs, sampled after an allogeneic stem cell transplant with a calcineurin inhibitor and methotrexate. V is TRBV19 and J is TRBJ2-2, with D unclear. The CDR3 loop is CASSIDSSSTGELFF. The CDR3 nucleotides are TGTGCCAGTAGTATAGATTCATCGAGCACCGGGGAGCTGTTTTTT.